The rows below give T cell receptor beta chains drawn from one sample of a study of blood T cell repertoires in COVID-19. Profiled with immunoSEQ multiplex PCR; TCRdb holds only in-frame clones, not every one. The sample yields about 100,000 clones, around 73% seen once. Sequenced material: peripheral blood. These receptors were taken from a man between 60 and 75 years old with active or convalescent COVID-19. CDR3s include the opening cysteine and the closing phenylalanine or tryptophan. D genes are given only for firm matches. Only some rows state a clone size, as once, few, many or a class for expanded clones.

NA	TRBV27	TRBJ1-4	few	CASSLGGLTNEKLFF	TGTGCCAGCAGTTTGGGGGGGCTGACTAATGAAAAACTGTTTTTT
NA	TRBV5-1	TRBJ2-7	NA	CASSLDGSIYEQYF	TGCGCCAGCAGCTTGGACGGGAGTATCTACGAGCAGTACTTC
TRBD1	TRBV29-1	TRBJ1-2	NA	CSVGDRTNYGYTF	TGCAGCGTTGGGGACAGGACTAACTATGGCTACACCTTC
NA	TRBV18	TRBJ2-5	NA	CASSYAGQETQYF	TGTGCCAGCTCATATGCGGGACAAGAGACCCAGTACTTC
NA	TRBV4-2	TRBJ2-7	NA	CASSQPGTAHEQYF	TGTGCCAGCAGTCAACCCGGGACTGCACACGAGCAGTACTTC
NA	TRBV4-1	TRBJ1-1	many	CASSRFQGNTEAFF	TGCGCCAGCAGCCGTTTCCAGGGGAACACTGAAGCTTTCTTT
NA	TRBV28	TRBJ1-2	NA	CASRLQGTYGYTF	TGTGCCAGCAGACTACAGGGCACGTATGGCTACACCTTC
TRBD2	TRBV7-6	TRBJ2-7	once	CASSLAQAGARDEQYF	TGTGCCAGCAGCTTAGCGCAAGCGGGGGCTCGGGACGAGCAGTACTTC
TRBD1	TRBV2	TRBJ1-5	NA	CASSEWDRSNQPQHF	TGTGCCAGCAGTGAGTGGGACAGGAGCAATCAGCCCCAGCATTTT
NA	TRBV11-2	TRBJ1-1	NA	CASSYGGDTEAFF	TGTGCCAGCAGCTATGGGGGGGATACTGAAGCTTTCTTT
NA	TRBV7-9	TRBJ1-1	once	CASSPPGQQNTEAFF	TGTGCCAGCAGCCCACCCGGACAGCAGAACACTGAAGCTTTCTTT
NA	TRBV7-9	TRBJ2-1	NA	CASSLTSDNEQFF	TGTGCCAGCAGCTTAACGAGCGACAATGAGCAGTTCTTC
TRBD1	TRBV28	TRBJ2-7	few	CASSPSTGWREQYF	TGTGCCAGCAGTCCCTCGACAGGGTGGAGGGAGCAGTACTTC
NA	TRBV5-1	TRBJ1-4	NA	CASSLDGTETEKLFF	TGCGCCAGCAGCTTGGATGGCACGGAGACGGAAAAACTGTTTTTT
NA	TRBV10-2	TRBJ2-1	NA	CASSENGVSSNEQFF	TGCGCCAGCAGTGAAAACGGTGTTAGCAGCAATGAGCAGTTCTTC
NA	TRBV28	TRBJ1-4	NA	CASSFLGGFGKLFF	TGTGCCAGCAGTTTTCTCGGGGGGTTCGGAAAACTGTTTTTT
NA	TRBV11-2	TRBJ2-2	NA	CASSSQGVDTGELFF	TGTGCCAGCAGCTCCCAAGGGGTCGACACCGGGGAGCTGTTTTTT
NA	TRBV5-1	TRBJ2-7	NA	CASSHSGANYEQYF	TGCGCCAGCAGCCACAGTGGGGCGAACTACGAGCAGTACTTC
TRBD1	TRBV28	TRBJ1-2	NA	CASSQPGQGSFNYGYTF	TGTGCCAGCAGTCAGCCGGGACAGGGGTCTTTTAACTATGGCTACACCTTC
TRBD1	TRBV28	TRBJ1-2	NA	CASSSGTGGAINGYTF	TGTGCCAGCAGCTCCGGGACAGGGGGCGCGATAAACGGCTACACCTTC
NA	TRBV20-1	TRBJ2-7	NA	CSASLVMSSYEQYF	TGCAGTGCTAGTCTCGTTATGAGCTCCTACGAGCAGTACTTC
NA	TRBV6-1	TRBJ1-1	many	CASSEGVVRNTEAFF	TGTGCCAGCAGTGAAGGTGTTGTCAGAAACACTGAAGCTTTCTTT
NA	TRBV6-5	TRBJ1-2	NA	CASSSGHPYGYTF	TGTGCCAGCAGTTCAGGACACCCCTATGGCTACACCTTC
TRBD1	TRBV28	TRBJ1-2	NA	CASSLGTGSNGYTF	TGTGCCAGCAGTCTAGGGACAGGGTCGAATGGCTACACCTTC
NA	TRBV2	TRBJ1-3	NA	CASSELGNTIYF	TGTGCCAGCAGTGAACTCGGAAACACCATATATTTT
NA	TRBV27	TRBJ2-4	NA	CASSSGLLGNIQYF	TGTGCCAGCAGTTCGGGACTTCTAGGGAACATTCAGTACTTC
NA	TRBV5-5	TRBJ1-2	NA	CASSLGGHPNYGYTF	TGTGCCAGCAGCTTGGGTGGACACCCAAACTATGGCTACACCTTC
TRBD2	TRBV6-5	TRBJ2-5	NA	CASRTRGGVETQYF	TGTGCCAGCAGAACCCGCGGGGGGGTCGAGACCCAGTACTTC
TRBD1	TRBV28	TRBJ1-1	few	CASSRGGRTYTEAFF	TGTGCCAGCAGCCGAGGGGGCAGAACCTACACTGAAGCTTTCTTT
NA	TRBV6-5	TRBJ1-1	NA	CASTRGGQMNTEAFF	TGTGCCAGCACCCGGGGGGGGCAGATGAACACTGAAGCTTTCTTT
TRBD1	TRBV15	TRBJ1-2	NA	CATSRTGTVDGYTF	TGTGCCACCAGCAGGACCGGGACAGTAGATGGCTACACCTTC
NA	TRBV29-1	TRBJ2-2	NA	CSVEEARGLNTGELFF	TGCAGCGTTGAAGAGGCGCGCGGATTGAACACCGGGGAGCTGTTTTTT
TRBD1	TRBV30	TRBJ1-1	NA	CAWRQGATEAFF	TGTGCCTGGAGACAGGGGGCCACTGAAGCTTTCTTT
TRBD1	TRBV7-6	TRBJ1-2	NA	CASSSGTELYGYTF	TGTGCCAGCAGCTCAGGGACAGAGCTCTATGGCTACACCTTC
TRBD1	TRBV7-9	TRBJ1-2	NA	CASSSPGRGLNYGYTF	TGTGCCAGCAGCTCCCCGGGCAGGGGGCTAAACTATGGCTACACCTTC
NA	TRBV3-1/TRBV3-2	TRBJ1-1	NA	CASSQEQGNTEAFF	TGTGCCAGCAGCCAAGAACAGGGGAACACTGAAGCTTTCTTT
NA	TRBV27	TRBJ1-3	NA	CASSSRPGRVGNTIYF	TGTGCCAGCAGTTCACGACCCGGGAGGGTAGGAAACACCATATATTTT
TRBD1	TRBV7-9	TRBJ2-2	NA	CASSRTGSKKTGELFF	TGTGCCAGCAGCCGGACAGGGTCGAAAAAAACCGGGGAGCTGTTTTTT
NA	TRBV2	TRBJ2-1	NA	CASSEGYEQFF	TGTGCCAGCAGCGAGGGTTATGAGCAGTTCTTC
NA	TRBV19	TRBJ2-7	few	CASSNQGPPYEQYF	TGTGCCAGTAGTAACCAGGGGCCCCCTTACGAGCAGTACTTC
NA	TRBV28	TRBJ1-1	NA	CASSAGGSSTEAFF	TGTGCCAGCAGTGCGGGGGGTAGTAGCACTGAAGCTTTCTTT
TRBD2	TRBV7-6	TRBJ2-5	NA	CASSLGGREGETQYF	TGTGCCAGCAGCTTAGGGGGGAGGGAAGGAGAGACCCAGTACTTC
NA	TRBV5-1	TRBJ1-2	NA	CASSSIGANYGYTF	TGCGCCAGCAGCTCCATAGGGGCTAACTATGGCTACACCTTC
NA	TRBV4-3	TRBJ2-1	once	CASSQGAGYSYNEQFF	TGCGCCAGCAGCCAAGGGGCGGGGTACTCCTACAATGAGCAGTTCTTC
NA	TRBV5-1	TRBJ2-2	few	CASSLRLGTGELFF	TGCGCCAGCAGCTTGAGACTAGGCACCGGGGAGCTGTTTTTT